The clone carrying this T cell receptor beta chain was recorded once. The antigen is not known. Germline lookup yields CDR1 MNHEY and CDR2 SVGAGI. V was trimmed by 0 bases and J by 7 bases, leaving 12 bases between them. The CDR3 runs 15 residues. This PCR relied on a set of 60 Vbeta primers and 13 Jbeta primers. TCRdb's table, derived via immunoSEQ multiplex PCR, lists solely in-frame clones and lacks some. The sample contains 210,000 or so clones, over 65% of which appear only once. The sample is drawn from a study of cytomegalovirus exposure and HLA in healthy donors. Points from the study as a whole: A list of 150 to 200 TCR beta chains associated with cytomegalovirus was given.

The receptor's source is a human donor in good health. The chain has TRBV6-5 and TRBJ2-2, with D possibly matching TRBD2 (6 bases). The sequencing input was PBMCs. The CDR3 protein is CASSYSGPAGGELFF. CDR3 in DNA: TGTGCCAGCAGTTACTCGGGCCCAGCGGGCGGGGAGCTGTTTTTT.